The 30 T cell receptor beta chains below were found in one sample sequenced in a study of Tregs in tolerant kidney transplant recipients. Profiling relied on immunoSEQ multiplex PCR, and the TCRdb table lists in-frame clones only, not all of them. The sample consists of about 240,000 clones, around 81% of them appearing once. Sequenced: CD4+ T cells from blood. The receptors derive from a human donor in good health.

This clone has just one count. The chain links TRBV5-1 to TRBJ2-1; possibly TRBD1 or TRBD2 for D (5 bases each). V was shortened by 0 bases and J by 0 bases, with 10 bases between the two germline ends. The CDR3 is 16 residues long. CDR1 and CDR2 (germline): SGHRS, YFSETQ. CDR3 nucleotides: TGCGCCAGCAGCTTGGGGGACCCGAACTCCTACAATGAGCAGTTCTTC. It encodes CASSLGDPNSYNEQFF.

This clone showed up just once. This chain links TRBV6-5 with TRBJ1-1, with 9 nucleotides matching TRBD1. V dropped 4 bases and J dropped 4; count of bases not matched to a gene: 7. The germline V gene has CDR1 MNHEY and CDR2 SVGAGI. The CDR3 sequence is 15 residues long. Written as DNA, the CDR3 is TGTGCCAGCAGTTGGTACCCGGGACAGGGCACTGAAGCTTTCTTT. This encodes CASSWYPGQGTEAFF.

The DNA of the CDR3 is TGCAGCGGACAGGGCTACAATGAGCAGTTCTTC. This translates into CSGQGYNEQFF. The genes are TRBV29-1 and TRBJ2-1, with 7 bases matching TRBD1. CDR3 size: 11 residues. Germline lookup yields CDR1 SQVTM and CDR2 ANQGSEA. Unmatched junction bases numbered 0, after V lost 7 bases and J lost 3 bases.

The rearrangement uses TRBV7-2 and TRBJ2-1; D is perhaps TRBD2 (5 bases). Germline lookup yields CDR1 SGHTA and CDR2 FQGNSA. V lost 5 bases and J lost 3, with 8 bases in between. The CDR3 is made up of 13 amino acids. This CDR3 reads CASSPGNYNEQFF. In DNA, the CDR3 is TGTGCCAGCAGCCCCGGGAACTACAATGAGCAGTTCTTC.

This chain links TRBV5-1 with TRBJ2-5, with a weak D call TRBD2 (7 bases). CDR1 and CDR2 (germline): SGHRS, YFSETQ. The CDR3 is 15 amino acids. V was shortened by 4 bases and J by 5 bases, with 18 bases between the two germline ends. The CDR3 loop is CASSAGAGARETQYF. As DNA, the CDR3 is TGCGCCAGCAGCGCCGGCGCGGGGGCGAGGGAGACCCAGTACTTC.

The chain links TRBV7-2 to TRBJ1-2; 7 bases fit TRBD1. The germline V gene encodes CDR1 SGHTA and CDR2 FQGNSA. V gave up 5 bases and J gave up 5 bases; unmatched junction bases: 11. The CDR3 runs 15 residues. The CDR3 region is CASSPRQGRRYGYTF. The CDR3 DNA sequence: TGTGCCAGCAGCCCCAGACAGGGACGGAGATATGGCTACACCTTC.

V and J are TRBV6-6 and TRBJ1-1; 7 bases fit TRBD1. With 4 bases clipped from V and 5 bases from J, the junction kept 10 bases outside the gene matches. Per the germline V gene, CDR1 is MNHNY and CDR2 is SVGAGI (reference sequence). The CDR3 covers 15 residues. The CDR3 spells CASSSKGTAKTEAFF. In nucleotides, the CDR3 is TGTGCCAGCAGTTCCAAAGGGACAGCCAAAACTGAAGCTTTCTTT.

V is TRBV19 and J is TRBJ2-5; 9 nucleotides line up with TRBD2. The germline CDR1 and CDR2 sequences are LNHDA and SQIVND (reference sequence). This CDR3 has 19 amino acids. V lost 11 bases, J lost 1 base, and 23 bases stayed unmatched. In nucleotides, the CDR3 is TGTGCCCTGAAACCTCGGGGTAGCGGGGGCTTAGGGCTCCAAGAGACCCAGTACTTC. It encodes CALKPRGSGGLGLQETQYF.

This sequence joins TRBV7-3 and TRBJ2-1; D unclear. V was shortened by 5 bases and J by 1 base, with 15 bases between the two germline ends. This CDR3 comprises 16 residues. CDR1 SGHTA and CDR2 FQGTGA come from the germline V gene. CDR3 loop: CASSNRTFTSYNEQFF. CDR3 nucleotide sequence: TGTGCCAGCAGCAACAGAACATTTACATCCTACAATGAGCAGTTCTTC.

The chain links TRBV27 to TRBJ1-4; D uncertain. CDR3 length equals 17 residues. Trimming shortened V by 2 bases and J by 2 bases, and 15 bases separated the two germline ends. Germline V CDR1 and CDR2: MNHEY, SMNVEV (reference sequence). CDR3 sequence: CASSLGGSRWTNEKLFF. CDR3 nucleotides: TGTGCCAGCAGTTTAGGCGGCAGCCGATGGACTAATGAAAAACTGTTTTTT.

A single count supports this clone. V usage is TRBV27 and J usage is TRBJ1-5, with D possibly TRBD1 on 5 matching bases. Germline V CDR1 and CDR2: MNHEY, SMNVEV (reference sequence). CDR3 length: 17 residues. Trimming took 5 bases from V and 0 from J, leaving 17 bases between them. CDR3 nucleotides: TGTGCCAGCAGTGCCCTTGGACAAGACTATAGCAATCAGCCCCAGCATTTT. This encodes CASSALGQDYSNQPQHF.

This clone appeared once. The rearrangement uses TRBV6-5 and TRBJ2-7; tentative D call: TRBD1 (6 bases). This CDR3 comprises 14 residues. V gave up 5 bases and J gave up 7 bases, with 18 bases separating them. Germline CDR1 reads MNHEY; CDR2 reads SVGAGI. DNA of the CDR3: TGTGCCAGCAGTGGCATGGGACACCCGAAAGAGCAGTACTTC. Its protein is CASSGMGHPKEQYF.

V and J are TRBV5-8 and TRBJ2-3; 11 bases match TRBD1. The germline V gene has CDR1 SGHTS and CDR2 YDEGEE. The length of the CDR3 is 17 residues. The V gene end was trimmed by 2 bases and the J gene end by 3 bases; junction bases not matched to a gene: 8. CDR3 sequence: CASSLARTGGWTDTQYF. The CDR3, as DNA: TGTGCCAGCAGCTTAGCTCGGACAGGGGGCTGGACAGATACGCAGTATTTT.

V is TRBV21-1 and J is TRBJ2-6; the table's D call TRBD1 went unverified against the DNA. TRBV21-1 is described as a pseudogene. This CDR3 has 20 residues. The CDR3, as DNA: TGTGCCAGCAGCAACCCCGACCCCAGGGGCCCTCTCTCTGGGGCCAACGTCCTGACTTTC. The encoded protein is CASSNPDPRGPLSGANVLTF.

CDR3 residues: CASSRGLVHEQYF. In DNA, the CDR3 is TGTGCCAGCAGCCGGGGACTAGTTCACGAGCAGTACTTC. This chain links TRBV14 with TRBJ2-7, with 8 positions matching TRBD2. Germline V lookup: CDR1 SGHDN, CDR2 FVKESK. V was clipped by 4 bases and J by 5 bases; unmatched bases: 4. The CDR3 covers 13 residues.

The CDR3 sequence is CASSVLGHGELFF. DNA for the CDR3: TGTGCCAGCAGTGTGTTGGGTCACGGGGAGCTGTTTTTT. This sequence joins TRBV2 and TRBJ2-2, with no clear D. The CDR3 extends over 13 amino acids. The V gene lost 4 bases and the J gene lost 7 bases, with 10 bases spanning the gap. Germline-derived CDR1 and CDR2 are SNHLY and FYNNEI.

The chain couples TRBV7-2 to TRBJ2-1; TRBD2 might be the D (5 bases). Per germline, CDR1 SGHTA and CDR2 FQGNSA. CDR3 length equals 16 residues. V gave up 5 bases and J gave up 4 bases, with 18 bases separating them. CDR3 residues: CASSHQSSREYNEQFF. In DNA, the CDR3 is TGTGCCAGCAGCCACCAGTCCTCACGGGAATACAATGAGCAGTTCTTC.

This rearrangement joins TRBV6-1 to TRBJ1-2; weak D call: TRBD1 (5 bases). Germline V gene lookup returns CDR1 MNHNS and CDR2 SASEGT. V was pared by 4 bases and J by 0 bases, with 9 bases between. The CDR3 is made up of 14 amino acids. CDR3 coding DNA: TGTGCCAGCAGTGGGGGGGTTTCTAACTATGGCTACACCTTC. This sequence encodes CASSGGVSNYGYTF.

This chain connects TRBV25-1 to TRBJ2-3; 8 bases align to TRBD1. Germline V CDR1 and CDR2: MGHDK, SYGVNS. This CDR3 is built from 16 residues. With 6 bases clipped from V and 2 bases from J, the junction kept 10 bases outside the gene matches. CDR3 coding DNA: TGTGCCAGCAGAAGCAGGGGGCATCTCCCCACAGATACGCAGTATTTT. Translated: CASRSRGHLPTDTQYF.

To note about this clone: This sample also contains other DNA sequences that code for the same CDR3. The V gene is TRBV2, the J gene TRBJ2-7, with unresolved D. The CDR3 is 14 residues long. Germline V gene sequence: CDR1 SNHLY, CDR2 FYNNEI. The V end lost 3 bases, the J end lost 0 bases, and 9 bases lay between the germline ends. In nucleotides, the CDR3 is TGTGCCAGCAGTGAGCGAAGCGCCTCCTACGAGCAGTACTTC. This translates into CASSERSASYEQYF.

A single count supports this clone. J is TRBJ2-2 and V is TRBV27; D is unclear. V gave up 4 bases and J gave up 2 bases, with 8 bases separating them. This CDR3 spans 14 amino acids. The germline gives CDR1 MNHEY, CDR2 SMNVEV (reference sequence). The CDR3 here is CASSSTRNTGELFF. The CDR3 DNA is TGTGCCAGCAGTTCTACGCGAAACACCGGGGAGCTGTTTTTT.

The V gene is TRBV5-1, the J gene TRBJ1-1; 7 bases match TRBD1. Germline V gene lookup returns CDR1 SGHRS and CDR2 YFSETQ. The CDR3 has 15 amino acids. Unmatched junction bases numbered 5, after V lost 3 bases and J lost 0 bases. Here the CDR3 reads CASSWDSPMNTEAFF. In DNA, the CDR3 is TGCGCCAGCAGCTGGGACAGCCCCATGAACACTGAAGCTTTCTTT.

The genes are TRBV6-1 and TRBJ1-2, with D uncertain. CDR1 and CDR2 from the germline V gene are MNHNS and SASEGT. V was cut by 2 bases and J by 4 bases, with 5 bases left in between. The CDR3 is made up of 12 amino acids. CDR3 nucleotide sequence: TGTGCCAGCAGTGAACAGCTCTATGGCTACACCTTC. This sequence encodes CASSEQLYGYTF.

The CDR3 region is CASSSRLGPSTDTQYF. CDR3 sequence (DNA): TGTGCCAGCAGCTCCCGACTAGGGCCTAGCACAGATACGCAGTATTTT. The genes are TRBV11-3 and TRBJ2-3; D might be TRBD2 (6 bases). Between the trimmed V and J ends, which lost 4 bases and 0 bases, there was a span of 14 bases. Germline V CDR1 and CDR2: SGHNT, YENEEA. The CDR3 spans 16 residues.

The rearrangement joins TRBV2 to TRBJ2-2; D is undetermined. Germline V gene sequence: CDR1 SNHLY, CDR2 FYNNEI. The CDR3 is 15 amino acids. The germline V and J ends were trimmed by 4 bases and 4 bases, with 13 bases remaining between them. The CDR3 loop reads CASSGLTVGTGELFF. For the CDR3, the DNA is TGTGCCAGCAGTGGTCTAACCGTCGGCACCGGGGAGCTGTTTTTT.

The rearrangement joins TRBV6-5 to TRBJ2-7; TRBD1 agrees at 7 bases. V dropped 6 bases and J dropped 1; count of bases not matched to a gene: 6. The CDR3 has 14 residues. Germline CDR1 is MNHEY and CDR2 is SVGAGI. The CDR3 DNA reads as TGTGCCAGCAGAACCCCGGGACAGTCCTACGAGCAGTACTTC. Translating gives CASRTPGQSYEQYF.

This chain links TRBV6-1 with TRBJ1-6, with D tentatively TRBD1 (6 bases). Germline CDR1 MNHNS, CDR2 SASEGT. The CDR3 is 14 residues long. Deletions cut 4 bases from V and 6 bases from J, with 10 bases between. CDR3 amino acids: CASSGTAFNSPLHF. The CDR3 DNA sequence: TGTGCCAGCAGTGGGACAGCATTTAATTCACCCCTCCACTTT.

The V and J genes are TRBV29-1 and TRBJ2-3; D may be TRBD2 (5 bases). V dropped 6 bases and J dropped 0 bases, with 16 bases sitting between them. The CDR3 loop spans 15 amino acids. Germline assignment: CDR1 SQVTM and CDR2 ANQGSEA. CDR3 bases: TGCAGCGTCAGAGCGGTCCCGGCCAGCACAGATACGCAGTATTTT. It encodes CSVRAVPASTDTQYF.

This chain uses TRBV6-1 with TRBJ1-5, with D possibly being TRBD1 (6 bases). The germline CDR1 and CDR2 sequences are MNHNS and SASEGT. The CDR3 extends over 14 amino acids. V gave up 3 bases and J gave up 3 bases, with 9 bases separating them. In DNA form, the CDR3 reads TGTGCCAGCAGTGAGGGGGCAAACAATCAGCCCCAGCATTTT. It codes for CASSEGANNQPQHF.

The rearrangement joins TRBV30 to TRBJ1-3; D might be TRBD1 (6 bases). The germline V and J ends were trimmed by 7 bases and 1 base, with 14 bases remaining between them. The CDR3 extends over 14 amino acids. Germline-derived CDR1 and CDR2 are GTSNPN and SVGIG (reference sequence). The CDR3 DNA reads TGTGCCTCCACTCCCGGGACATCTGGAAACACCATATATTTT. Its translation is CASTPGTSGNTIYF.